This T cell receptor (beta chain) originates from a study of cytomegalovirus exposure and HLA in healthy donors (dated by TCRdb to 2016 to 2017). Some background on the complete study: The 500 to 800 repertoires of the first cohort and the roughly 120 validation repertoires were produced on the same platform, according to a later analysis. The aim of the study was to test whether cataloging public T cell receptors could identify signatures of past pathogen exposure. Along with the approximately 700-subject first cohort, a separate validation cohort of 120 different subjects was used. The study combined high-throughput TCR immunosequencing, statistical association of individual TCRs with disease status, and machine learning to predict cytomegalovirus infection status.

Libraries came from the immunoSEQ multiplex PCR assay. The published analysis was carried out like this. A statistical classification framework was developed to diagnose cytomegalovirus status using the catalog of TCR beta chain sequences. The immuneACCESS repertoire file appears here via TCRdb, limited to in-frame rearrangements. These files lack a portion of the clones; in checked studies, under half of the deficit traces to unresolved V genes, and the cause of the others is not known. That table supplies the V and J calls and clone size; D and trimming were determined from the DNA. The sample table contains approximately 120,000 clones; only one count was recorded for approximately 89% of them. The ten largest account for about 1.1% of the sample. The donors belonged to the validation cohort of around 130 subjects, which was separate from the approximately 680-subject first cohort. Results and caveats for the whole study, not just this receptor: Most TCR sequences were seen in very few donors, while some public TCRs were found in many individuals. The study gave a list of about 150 TCR beta chains associated with cytomegalovirus. A few of the identified cytomegalovirus-associated TCR beta chains were confirmed in vitro to be specific for cytomegalovirus antigens. The classifier was reported to diagnose cytomegalovirus status with high specificity and sensitivity in both the original and validation cohorts. A later analysis had no HLA typing for the validation cohort, so co-occurrence there was scored across all 130 or so repertoires. The authors suggested that the approach could potentially be generalized to other disease states and immunological phenotypes. Subsequent analysis determined that TCRs grouped into clusters in the first cohort also showed a tendency toward co-occurrence across the roughly 110 validation repertoires, and 85% to 95% of cluster scores exceeded 0.

To note about this clone: The antigen it binds to is not known. The record has no base qualities; no much larger clone is one base away.

CDR1 is given as MDHEN and CDR2 as SYDVKM, both from the germline V gene. Including the terminal cysteine and phenylalanine, the CDR3 comprises 14 residues. Only the CDR3 part of the read is kept: 42 bases, read in frame from the first base. The junction shows trimming of 6 bases on V and 4 bases on J, and the gene matches do not reach 4 bases of it. The origin of this receptor is a young woman in good health and CMV-seronegative. The V gene is TRBV28 and the J gene is TRBJ1-5; 9 middle bases align to TRBD1. Specimen: PBMCs. The CDR3 region: CASRGGTGNQPQHF. The bases are TGTGCCAGCAGGGGGGGGACAGGGAATCAGCCCCAGCATTTT.